These T cell receptor beta chains were read from a single sample in a study of beta chain features in type 1 diabetes. The data were produced by immunoSEQ multiplex PCR, yet TCRdb's version contains in-frame clones alone and is incomplete. The table shows roughly 370,000 clones, with approximately 15% occurring only once. Sequences were obtained from naive CD4+ T cells from blood. The receptors stem from a man aged 30 to 39 in good health. Both conserved end residues are part of each CDR3. D genes are given only for firm matches. Some rows mark clone size as missing; the rest say once, few, many or name a class of expanded clone.

V gene	D gene	J gene	clone size	CDR3 protein	CDR3 DNA
TRBV25-1	TRBD1	TRBJ1-2	few	CASSDSDRVGNYGYTF	TGTGCCAGCAGTGACTCGGACAGGGTGGGAAACTATGGCTACACCTTC
TRBV4-3	TRBD2	TRBJ2-1	.	CASSQDLGGGSYEQFF	TGCGCCAGCAGCCAAGATCTTGGCGGGGGTTCGTATGAGCAGTTCTTC
TRBV29-1	TRBD2	TRBJ2-3	.	CSVGLAGAGDTQYF	TGCAGCGTTGGACTAGCGGGAGCGGGAGATACGCAGTATTTT
TRBV25-1	.	TRBJ2-5	few	CASSGGGQGEETQYF	TGTGCCAGCAGCGGGGGAGGGCAGGGGGAAGAGACCCAGTACTTC
TRBV9	TRBD1	TRBJ2-7	.	CASSVDRASREQYF	TGTGCCAGCAGCGTCGACAGGGCTAGCCGGGAGCAGTACTTC
TRBV12-5	TRBD2	TRBJ2-3	.	CASGLGLAGPDTQYF	TGTGCTAGTGGTTTGGGGCTAGCGGGCCCAGATACGCAGTATTTT
TRBV19	TRBD1	TRBJ1-2	.	CASSVQGDYGYTF	TGTGCCAGTAGTGTACAGGGGGACTATGGCTACACCTTC
TRBV9	.	TRBJ2-1	.	CASSVYAGLPTGNEQFF	TGTGCCAGCAGCGTCTATGCGGGCCTCCCTACGGGCAATGAGCAGTTCTTC
TRBV4-1	TRBD2	TRBJ2-6	few	CASSQASGRTYSGANVLTF	TGCGCCAGCAGCCAGGCAAGCGGGAGGACCTACTCTGGGGCCAACGTCCTGACTTTC
TRBV30	TRBD1	TRBJ1-3	.	CAWSGTGTGAGNTIYF	TGTGCCTGGAGTGGTACCGGGACAGGGGCCGGAAACACCATATATTTT
TRBV30	.	TRBJ1-3	few	CAWGVSGNTIYF	TGTGCCTGGGGGGTCTCTGGAAACACCATATATTTT
TRBV30	.	TRBJ2-4	.	CAWSALGTIAKNIQYF	TGTGCCTGGAGTGCCCTGGGAACTATAGCCAAAAACATTCAGTACTTC
TRBV30	TRBD1	TRBJ1-2	.	CAWSVGQGRNYGYTF	TGTGCCTGGAGTGTGGGACAGGGACGAAACTATGGCTACACCTTC
TRBV18	TRBD2	TRBJ2-6	few	CASSPGGAGNSGANVLTF	TGTGCCAGCTCACCGGGAGGGGCAGGGAACTCTGGGGCCAACGTCCTGACTTTC
TRBV30	.	TRBJ1-1	few	CAWSYLGGRTEAFF	TGTGCCTGGAGTTATTTAGGGGGTCGCACTGAAGCTTTCTTT
TRBV9	TRBD2	TRBJ2-3	few	CASSEGLGAVDTQYF	TGTGCCAGCAGCGAGGGACTAGGAGCCGTAGATACGCAGTATTTT
TRBV4-1	.	TRBJ2-3	.	CASSQTYFDTQYF	TGCGCCAGCAGCCAGACTTATTTCGATACGCAGTATTTT
TRBV2	.	TRBJ2-5	.	CASSMGGVGDWRKTQYF	TGTGCCAGCAGTATGGGCGGCGTGGGGGATTGGCGGAAGACCCAGTACTTC
TRBV6-1	.	TRBJ2-3	.	CASSVSRAGLDTQYF	TGTGCCAGCAGCGTATCGAGAGCCGGGTTAGATACGCAGTATTTT
TRBV2	.	TRBJ2-3	few	CASSVLNTDTQYF	TGTGCCAGCAGTGTTTTGAACACAGATACGCAGTATTTT
TRBV30	TRBD1	TRBJ2-1	.	CAWGTGAGNEQFF	TGTGCCTGGGGGACAGGGGCTGGGAATGAGCAGTTCTTC
TRBV5-4	.	TRBJ1-1	few	CASSQGLLNTEAFF	TGTGCCAGCAGCCAGGGACTGTTGAACACTGAAGCTTTCTTT